This TCR beta chain was sequenced in a study of low-dose radiotherapy and immunotherapy resistance in tumors (dated by TCRdb to between 2021 and 2023). About the investigation overall: Cohort 1 received 0.5 Gy per fraction every 2 weeks, with a prescribed total PTV dose of 6.5 Gy. Nivolumab was administered intravenously as a 240 mg flat dose every two weeks, and ipilimumab was administered intravenously at 1 mg/kg every six weeks. The translational analysis covered eight patients: three from the first dose cohort and the first five from the second dose cohort. Cohort 2 received 1 Gy per fraction every two weeks, with a total of 13 Gy over 26 weeks. No randomization into treatment groups was done for the people taking part in the trial. Cyclophosphamide 200 mg/m2 was given intravenously every two weeks, one day before each radiation and immunotherapy administration. Aspirin 300 mg was taken orally once daily by patients for four cycles, starting on cycle 1 day 1.

The sample's time point label, decoded: before trial treatment. Donors were enrolled in RACIN, a single-arm phase I dose-escalation trial in which nivolumab, ipilimumab, aspirin, low-dose cyclophosphamide and low-dose radiotherapy were combined. To be eligible, a patient needed to have an advanced solid tumor that was TIL-negative. In regard to this clonotype: No cognate antigen has been identified for it. One end of the junction fails to match germline, which may point to a read error.

The listed sequencing device is Illumina HiSeq 2500. First-strand cDNA was synthesized with Superscript III and a set of TRAV- and TRBV-specific primers, covering both TCRalpha and TCRbeta chains. TCRs were amplified for around 20 PCR cycles with Phusion, using a constant-region primer paired with the adapter attached to the V primers. The MessageAmp II aRNA Amplification Kit was used to amplify the isolated mRNA, with in vitro transcription run for about 15 hours at 37 degrees C. The Dynabeads mRNA DIRECT Purification Kit was used to isolate the mRNA for TCR sequencing. Indexed Illumina adapters were added in a second roughly 25-cycle Phusion PCR, and the resulting products were purified with AMPure XP beads. Per the source publication's procedure: Using custom Perl scripts, TCR sequences encoding the same protein were pooled, out-of-frame sequences were removed, and the abundance of each clonotype was computed. TCR sequences supported by only a single read were excluded from analysis. Among the metrics used to describe the repertoires were Shannon entropy, Gini index, clonality, richness, and the frequency of TCRs shared between repertoires. The public sequencing data were trimmed at Q25 with fastp and processed into clonotypes with MiXCR by TCRdb, which kept only in-frame beta chains. Each entry merges the rows of one CDR3 protein and shows their most common DNA and genes. In this record, the V and J calls reflect TCRdb's handling and not the investigators' own analysis. A total of some 39,000 distinct CDR3 sequences appear in this sample, roughly 31% of them only once. The ten largest clones add up to 3.7% of the sample.

The CDR3 measures 19 amino acids from cysteine to phenylalanine. Of the read, only the CDR3 DNA is kept; its 57 bases are in frame from base 1. The germline V gene yields SNHLY for CDR1 and FYNNEI for CDR2. This clonotype was obtained from a male donor with gallbladder cancer. In this chain, TRBV2 is recombined with TRBJ1-6; TRBD1 aligns with 8 central bases. Specimen: PBMCs, collected before treatment. In nucleotide form, the sequence is TGTGCCAGCAGTGAAATTCGTCCGGGGACAGGCATAAATTCACCCCTCCTCCATTTT. The translation is CASSEIRPGTGINSPLLHF.